These 32 T cell receptor beta chains came from one sample sequenced in a study of read filtering for tumor transcriptome and immune sequencing. From about 400 ng of RNA, a library with molecular barcoded alpha/delta and beta/gamma adaptors was made. TCRdb recomputed calls from the reads with MiXCR, one row per CDR3 protein. The sample has 50,000 to 65,000 distinct CDR3 sequences, around an eighth seen once. The sequenced sample was a population of CD138-negative cells sorted from bone marrow. Receptors were obtained from a donor over 35 with multiple myeloma.

This chain connects TRBV6-2 or TRBV6-3 to TRBJ1-1; tentatively, D is TRBD1 (6 bases). CDR1 is MNHEY, CDR2 SVGEGT, per germline. The CDR3 totals 17 residues. Trimming cost V 2 bases and J 3 bases, with 19 bases left between them. The CDR3: CASSYPQGRMGDTEAFF. The CDR3 DNA is TGTGCCAGCAGTTACCCACAGGGCAGGATGGGGGACACTGAAGCTTTCTTT.

This clonotype has ten or more counts. The V gene is TRBV7-3, the J gene TRBJ2-3; D remains ambiguous. This CDR3 is 14 amino acids long. The germline V gene encodes CDR1 SGHTA and CDR2 FQGTGA. The ends were cut back, 5 bases at V and 2 bases at J, with 11 bases in the middle. CDR3 nucleotide sequence: TGTGCCAGCAGCAATCTCCTCTCCACAGATACGCAGTATTTT. This translates into CASSNLLSTDTQYF.

Notes on this clonotype: A read error is the likely source, as a far larger clone sits one nucleotide away. V is TRBV20-1 and J is TRBJ2-1, with a possible D match to TRBD1 (5 bases). CDR1 is DFQATT and CDR2 is SNEGSKA in the germline V gene (reference sequence). The CDR3 totals 13 residues. Between the trimmed V and J ends, which lost 0 bases and 9 bases, there was a span of 12 bases. The CDR3 DNA sequence: TGCAGTGCTAGAGATTTGCAGGGAAGTGAGCAGTTCTTC. Its translation: CSARDLQGSEQFF.

This clonotype was detected many times. As DNA, the CDR3 is TGTGCCTGGGGCCCTCCTTGGCAGGCCTCCTATAGCAATCAGCCCCAGCATTTT. Encoded protein: CAWGPPWQASYSNQPQHF. The rearrangement links TRBV30 to TRBJ1-5; D is unresolved. Looked up from germline, CDR1 is GTSNPN and CDR2 is SVGIG (reference sequence). The CDR3 consists of 18 residues. V lost 5 bases, J lost 0 bases, and 23 bases lay in between.

At least ten counts were recorded for this clonotype. V usage is TRBV4-2 and J usage is TRBJ2-5; 10 nucleotides align to TRBD2. V dropped 3 bases and J dropped 4; count of bases not matched to a gene: 11. Germline CDR1 LGHNA, CDR2 YNFKEQ. CDR3 length: 17 residues. This chain's CDR3 is CASSHLGQRGGLETQYF. As DNA, the CDR3 is TGTGCCAGCAGCCACCTCGGCCAGCGGGGGGGCCTAGAGACCCAGTACTTC.

This clonotype was recorded only once. Just one base apart from a much larger clone, this may be a read error. This chain joins TRBV12-3 or TRBV12-4 and TRBJ1-5, with D hard to call. This CDR3 has 12 amino acids. Trimming left V 7 bases short and J 7 bases short, with 11 bases between. DNA for the CDR3: TGTGCCAGCATCTCCCCCCGCCAGCCCCAGCATTTT. It codes for CASISPRQPQHF.

There are a few counts of this clonotype. This may arise from a read error, as a much more abundant clone is one base away. This sequence joins TRBV9 and TRBJ2-1; 7 bases map to TRBD2. CDR1 and CDR2 from the germline V gene are SGDLS and YYNGEE. CDR3 length: 14 residues. This chain's CDR3 is CASSSGRSYDEQFF. The CDR3 DNA reads TGTGCCAGCAGTAGCGGGCGTTCCTACGATGAGCAGTTCTTC.

The sample holds many counts of this clonotype. This sequence joins TRBV6-5 and TRBJ2-3, with 10 bases matching TRBD2. Germline V CDR1 and CDR2: MNHEY, SVGAGI. The CDR3 covers 18 residues. Germline trimming cut 2 bases from V and 1 base from J; bases unmatched to any gene: 9. The CDR3 region is CASSYGSLAGIGTDTQYF. The CDR3 DNA sequence: TGTGCCAGCAGTTACGGTTCACTAGCGGGGATCGGCACAGATACGCAGTATTTT.

This clonotype was seen ten or more times. The chain has TRBV5-1 and TRBJ2-6; unclear D gene. The V gene lost 2 bases and the J gene lost 2 bases, with 11 bases spanning the gap. CDR3 length equals 16 residues. Germline CDR1 reads SGHRS; CDR2 reads YFSETQ. The CDR3 loop is CASSFGIMAGANVLTF. The CDR3 DNA reads TGCGCCAGCAGCTTCGGTATAATGGCTGGGGCCAACGTCCTGACTTTC.

There are a few counts of this clonotype. V usage is TRBV6-1 and J usage is TRBJ1-5; D is uncertain. The CDR3 extends over 14 amino acids. The germline CDR1 and CDR2 sequences are MNHNS and SASEGT. V shed 8 bases and J shed 6 bases, with 17 bases lying between them. The chain's CDR3 is CASRDYTGSQPQHF. The DNA of the CDR3 is TGTGCCAGCCGGGATTATACTGGGAGTCAGCCCCAGCATTTT.

Many counts were recorded for this clonotype. J is TRBJ2-7 and V is TRBV5-1; D ambiguous. Germline loops: CDR1 SGHRS, CDR2 YFSETQ. The CDR3 contains 16 residues. Trimming shortened V by 5 bases and J by 0 bases, and 18 bases separated the two germline ends. The CDR3: CASRHAPDINSYEQYF. In DNA, the CDR3 is TGCGCCAGCAGACACGCCCCCGACATCAACTCCTACGAGCAGTACTTC.

At least ten counts were recorded for this clonotype. This chain connects TRBV30 to TRBJ2-1; D might be TRBD2 (7 bases). This CDR3 has 14 residues. The germline gives CDR1 GTSNPN, CDR2 SVGIG (reference sequence). V shed 0 bases and J shed 5 bases, with 11 bases lying between them. Here the CDR3 DNA reads TGTGCCTGGAGTGTAGGAGGGGGGGACAATGAGCAGTTCTTC. Translated: CAWSVGGGDNEQFF.

In its sample, this clonotype was seen many times. CDR3 amino acids: CASSFSSSGNNEQFF. The CDR3, as DNA: TGTGCCAGCAGCTTTAGTTCTAGCGGTAACAATGAGCAGTTCTTC. The V gene is TRBV7-3, the J gene TRBJ2-1; 7 bases align to TRBD2. The CDR3 is made up of 15 amino acids. The germline gives CDR1 SGHTA, CDR2 FQGTGA. Trimming removed 3 bases from V and 5 bases from J; junction bases left unmatched: 7.

This clonotype has just a few counts. The chain links TRBV15 to TRBJ2-5; no clear D. The CDR3 has 13 residues. V was cut by 2 bases and J by 2 bases, with 6 bases left in between. CDR1 is LNHNV and CDR2 is YYDKDF in the germline V gene (reference sequence). The CDR3 DNA is TGTGCCACCAGCAGACAGGTGCAAGAGACCCAGTACTTC. Amino acid sequence: CATSRQVQETQYF. Combining the CDR3 with reference TRBV15 and TRBJ2-5 gives the whole variable domain DAMVIQNPRYQVTQFGKPVTLSCSQTLNHNVMYWYQQKSSQAPKLLFHYYDKDFNNEADTPDNFQSRRPNTSFCFLDIRSPGLGDTAMYLCATSRQVQETQYFGPGTRLLVL.

The table lists this clonotype with many counts. CDR3 in amino acids: CSVSIGQLGGNEQFF. Here the CDR3 DNA reads TGCAGTGTGTCCATTGGACAGCTGGGAGGGAATGAGCAGTTCTTC. This chain joins TRBV20-1 and TRBJ2-1; the D gene is possibly TRBD2 (7 bases). Trimming stripped 7 bases from V and 7 bases from J, with 23 bases between. The length of the CDR3 is 15 residues. Germline CDR1 is DFQATT and CDR2 is SNEGSKA (reference sequence).

The chain employs TRBV20-1 and TRBJ2-2, with D hard to call. The CDR3 has 14 amino acids. The ends were cut back, 7 bases at V and 0 bases at J, with 12 bases in the middle. CDR1 is DFQATT and CDR2 is SNEGSKA in the germline V gene (reference sequence). CDR3 protein: CSVIIGANTGELFF. The CDR3 DNA reads as TGCAGTGTAATCATCGGAGCGAACACCGGGGAGCTGTTTTTT.

Regarding this clonotype: A much larger clone is a single base away; this may be a read error. The V call is TRBV29-1, the J call TRBJ2-7, with D uncertain. CDR1 and CDR2 from the germline V gene are SQVTM and ANQGSEA. The CDR3 is 11 amino acids. V shed 8 bases and J shed 9 bases, with 17 bases lying between them. The CDR3: CSFSLRDGQYF. The DNA for the CDR3 is TGCAGCTTTTCCCTACGAGATGGGCAGTACTTC.

This clonotype was observed at least ten times. The chain has TRBV19 and TRBJ2-2, with TRBD1 matching 7 bases. This CDR3 region has 16 residues. The J segment lost 7 bases and the V segment lost 5 bases, leaving 13 bases of the junction unmatched. Per the germline V gene, CDR1 is LNHDA and CDR2 is SQIVND (reference sequence). DNA for the CDR3: TGTGCCAGTAGTTTCAACAGGGGTACAAGGGGCGGGGAGCTGTTTTTT. This encodes CASSFNRGTRGGELFF.

There are many counts of this clonotype. The rearrangement uses TRBV10-2 and TRBJ1-1; TRBD1 is a possible D gene (5 bases). The germline V gene encodes CDR1 WSHSY and CDR2 SAAADI. The V end lost 5 bases, the J end lost 7 bases, and 11 bases lay between the germline ends. CDR3 length: 12 amino acids. The DNA for the CDR3 is TGCGCCAGCAGTAAGGGGAGGAATGAAGCTTTCTTT. Translated, it gives CASSKGRNEAFF.

Many counts were recorded for this clonotype. CDR3 region: CATSRFRVNTEAFF. CDR3 DNA sequence: TGTGCCACCAGCCGCTTCAGGGTGAACACTGAAGCTTTCTTT. This chain joins TRBV15 and TRBJ1-1, with a possible D match to TRBD1 (5 bases). The germline V gene encodes CDR1 LNHNV and CDR2 YYDKDF (reference sequence). The CDR3 runs to 14 residues. V gave up 5 bases and J gave up 0 bases, with 10 bases separating them.

In its sample, this clonotype was seen a few times. A read error is possible here, since a much larger clone lies one base away. The chain joins TRBV6-1 to TRBJ1-2; possibly TRBD1 for D (6 bases). Germline V lookup: CDR1 MNHNS, CDR2 SASEGT. This CDR3 is built from 13 residues. CDR3 in DNA: TGTGCCAGCAGTCCCACAGGGAACTATGGCTGCACCTTC. Protein product: CASSPTGNYGCTF.

This clonotype has at least ten counts. J is TRBJ1-6 and V is TRBV5-6, with a possible D match to TRBD1 (5 bases). Looked up from germline, CDR1 is SGHDT and CDR2 is YYEEEE. This CDR3 has 14 amino acids. Trimming removed 1 base from V and 10 bases from J, with 12 bases in between. CDR3 sequence reads: CASSLFTGQSPLHF. The CDR3 DNA reads TGTGCCAGCAGCTTGTTTACAGGACAATCACCCCTCCACTTT.

This clonotype has at least ten counts. The chain employs TRBV3-1 and TRBJ2-6; TRBD2 might be the D (5 bases). From germline, CDR1 is LGHDT and CDR2 YNNKEL (reference sequence). Trimming took 2 bases from V and 0 from J, leaving 11 bases between them. There are 17 residues in the CDR3. CDR3 residues: CASSQLGEGSGANVLTF. In DNA, the CDR3 is TGTGCCAGCAGCCAATTAGGAGAGGGCTCTGGGGCCAACGTCCTGACTTTC.

This clonotype has at least ten counts. The chain couples TRBV6-1 to TRBJ2-4, with no clear D. V shed 3 bases and J shed 8 bases, with 17 bases lying between them. CDR1 is MNHNS and CDR2 is SASEGT in the germline V gene. The CDR3 covers 15 residues. CDR3 in DNA: TGTGCCAGCAGTGAGGGCCTGGCTGGCCAGGACATTCAGTACTTC. Protein product: CASSEGLAGQDIQYF.

This clonotype was seen more than once but under ten times. CDR3 bases: TGTGCCAGCCGAGCGGAATACAGCACAGATACGCAGTATTTT. It specifies CASRAEYSTDTQYF. The rearrangement uses TRBV19 and TRBJ2-3, with D possibly being TRBD2 (5 bases). The germline V gene has CDR1 LNHDA and CDR2 SQIVND (reference sequence). Trimming took 9 bases from V and 0 from J, leaving 13 bases between them. The CDR3 length is 14 residues.

This clonotype was seen many times. The chain is built from TRBV11-1 and TRBJ2-3; the D is unclear. V was pared by 1 base and J by 10 bases, with 21 bases between. This CDR3 contains 16 residues. Germline CDR1 is SGHAT and CDR2 is FQDESV (reference sequence). The CDR3 sequence is CASSLDLIGQNAAQYF. CDR3 bases: TGTGCCAGCAGCTTAGACCTCATCGGGCAGAACGCTGCGCAGTATTTT.

V gene TRBV18 combines with J gene TRBJ1-5, with a tentative D call TRBD1 (6 bases). The CDR3 has 13 amino acids. Germline CDR1 reads KGHSH; CDR2 reads LQKENI. V lost 5 bases to trimming and J lost 7 bases, with 12 bases between them. The DNA of the CDR3 is TGTGCCAGCTCATCCACAGGGTCCCAGCCCCAGCATTTT. This translates into CASSSTGSQPQHF.

This clonotype was counted ten times or more. V is TRBV20-1 and J is TRBJ1-5, with D unclear. Trimming took off 7 bases at V and 0 bases at J, with 10 bases between the two ends. In germline, CDR1 is DFQATT, CDR2 SNEGSKA (reference sequence). This CDR3 comprises 13 residues. The CDR3 reads CSVGDNSNQPQHF. The CDR3 nucleotides read TGCAGTGTGGGAGACAATAGCAATCAGCCCCAGCATTTT.

There are many counts of this clonotype. The V gene is TRBV10-1, the J gene TRBJ2-2; D possibly uses TRBD1 or TRBD2 (5 bases each). Trimming shortened V by 6 bases and J by 2 bases, and 25 bases separated the two germline ends. This CDR3 has 19 residues. The germline V gene encodes CDR1 WNHNN and CDR2 SYGVQD (reference sequence). The CDR3 bases are TGCGCCAGCAGCGATTACCCGGGGAAAGGGACGGGAAACACCGGGGAGCTGTTTTTT. It yields the protein CASSDYPGKGTGNTGELFF.

In this sample, this clonotype turned up many times. The chain carries TRBV6-4 and TRBJ2-3, with TRBD1 identical over 9 bases. The CDR3 totals 15 residues. Germline V lookup: CDR1 MRHNA, CDR2 SNTAGT. The trim removed 8 bases at V and 2 bases at J, leaving 8 bases unmatched. CDR3 nucleotides: TGTGCCAGCCGCACCGGGACAGGGCCCACAGATACGCAGTATTTT. Translating it yields CASRTGTGPTDTQYF.

This clonotype was observed many times. CDR3: CASSVHPGGPGDTQYF. DNA for the CDR3: TGTGCCAGCAGCGTCCACCCCGGGGGCCCTGGAGATACGCAGTATTTT. The chain combines TRBV9 with TRBJ2-3; D might be TRBD1 or TRBD2, each matching 6 bases. The germline V gene has CDR1 SGDLS and CDR2 YYNGEE. Trimming removed 2 bases at V and 5 bases at J, with 18 bases between. This CDR3 has 16 residues.

This clonotype showed up many times. V is TRBV3-1 and J is TRBJ1-5; D remains unclear. V gave up 4 bases and J gave up 7 bases, with 8 bases separating them. The CDR3 extends over 12 amino acids. Germline values: CDR1 LGHDT, CDR2 YNNKEL (reference sequence). The CDR3 DNA is TGTGCCAGCAGCCTCGGTCTCCAGCCCCAGCATTTT. Amino acid sequence: CASSLGLQPQHF.